These T cell receptor beta chains were read from a single sample in a study of control samples from healthy donors and cancer patients. Only in-frame clones appear in the TCRdb table, and some are missing; sequencing was by immunoSEQ multiplex PCR. The sample shows 100,000 to 150,000 clones, 75% to 95% of them seen only once. The sample comprised blood. The receptors derive from a man in his late teens or twenties in good health. Each CDR3 is given without its conserved first and last residue. Each record gives: V gene, CDR3 protein.

TRBV7-6	ASSLFQGANSYEQY
TRBV27	ASSLWGNQPQH
TRBV27	ASRLGTALNTEAF
TRBV29-1	SVERGLSTDTQY
TRBV3-1/TRBV3-2	ASSLVSGGNTIY
TRBV19	ASSFLAAGANTEAF
TRBV2	ASSLGNEQF
TRBV3-1/TRBV3-2	ASSLQGRPNEQF
TRBV28	ASSSGQGDNSPLH
TRBV28	ASSLRGRTDTQY
TRBV28	ASRFRGVGTDTQY
TRBV6-1	ASSDGQGTYEQY
TRBV29-1	SVDREDYGYT
TRBV2	ASILGTGKSSGNTIY
TRBV19	ASSTSDQETQY
TRBV9	ASSVAWGVGYGYT
TRBV4-1	ASSHGHLNTEAF
TRBV19	ASSIDLRALGGNTIY
TRBV28	ASSSDRGPKGTEAF
TRBV27	ASSRQNEQF
TRBV19	ASSIDSPAVGRSPLH
TRBV5-4	ASSLGGSKTEAF